The source of this T cell receptor beta chain is a study of shared clonotypes between healthy human individuals. The study, taken as a whole, reports: Memory subsets generally showed lower estimated richness than naive subsets.

About this clone: Antigen: not known.

Looked up from germline, CDR1 is SEHNR and CDR2 is FQNEAQ (reference sequence). There are 16 residues in the CDR3. V was pared by 0 bases and J by 8 bases, with 17 bases between. Only in-frame clones appear in the TCRdb table, and some are missing; sequencing was by immunoSEQ multiplex PCR. The sample contains around 1.6 million clones, 98% of which appear only once. The sequence derives from a man in his thirties or forties in good health. The sequencing sample was made of naive CD4+ T cells sorted from blood. Noted subset: CD45RA+ positively selected. The V gene is TRBV7-9, the J gene TRBJ2-1, with D possibly matching TRBD1 (7 bases). CDR3 residues: CASSLAATGRTDEQFF. In nucleotides, the CDR3 is TGTGCCAGCAGCTTAGCTGCGACAGGGAGGACAGATGAGCAGTTCTTC.